These T cell receptor beta chains were read from a single sample in a study of blood T cell repertoires in COVID-19. Clones were sequenced by immunoSEQ multiplex PCR, and TCRdb holds only the in-frame ones, with some missing. The sample holds approximately 360,000 clones, approximately 88% seen once. The source material was PBMCs or T cells enriched from blood (not recorded which). These receptors came from a woman in her twenties or thirties with acute COVID-19. The conserved cysteine and the conserved F or W are not part of the CDR3 here.

v_call: TRBV10-1; cdr3_aa: ASTNRRGEQY
v_call: TRBV6-5; cdr3_aa: ASSPLGSPLH
v_call: TRBV20-1; cdr3_aa: SARGKYEQY
v_call: TRBV30; cdr3_aa: AGGQGPYEQY
v_call: TRBV9; cdr3_aa: ASSTQKQGPGYTGELF
v_call: TRBV19; cdr3_aa: ASSPYLTNYGYT
v_call: TRBV7-9; cdr3_aa: ASSASEGPGLGKLF
v_call: TRBV7-3; cdr3_aa: ASSLQPQLAGGMLF
v_call: TRBV19; cdr3_aa: ASSSRGTSTDTQY
v_call: TRBV23-1; cdr3_aa: ASSQSSGVADQPQH
v_call: TRBV27; cdr3_aa: ASRRTGGSSYNSPLH
v_call: TRBV2; cdr3_aa: ASNLGRGSGNTIY
v_call: TRBV7-2; cdr3_aa: ASSLWDRGQDGYT
v_call: TRBV5-4; cdr3_aa: ASSLGGGTDTQY